This T cell receptor beta chain was documented in a study of T cell changes during pregnancy in multiple sclerosis (dated by TCRdb to between 2019 and 2020). For the study in its entirety: The study looked at changes in the T cell repertoire across pregnancy in women with multiple sclerosis.

The germline V gene (reference sequence) specifies SGHKS as CDR1 and YYEKEE as CDR2. Ends trimmed: V by 0 bases, J by 5 bases; bases unmatched to a gene: 7. The CDR3 goes from the cysteine to the phenylalanine over 16 residues. Solely the CDR3 DNA is kept, with 48 bases framed from the first base. A word on this clone: Its antigen is unknown. There are no base qualities to consult, and no much larger clone falls within one base.

The library was prepared using the immunoSEQ multiplex PCR assay. The table was pulled from immuneACCESS by TCRdb, which kept in-frame rearrangements only. Such tables lose some clones; where checked, under half of the loss comes from unresolved V genes, and the rest has no known cause. Recorded for this sample are 75,000 to 95,000 clones; 92% of them occurred a single time. The leading ten clones occupy 1.5% to 1.7% of the sample. The clonotype originates from a female donor with multiple sclerosis, enrolled in a pregnancy study. The rearrangement combines TRBV5-5 with TRBJ2-5, with 10 bases in between that match TRBD2. The source material was peripheral blood, sampled in the first trimester of pregnancy. The nucleotide sequence is given as TGTGCCAGCAGCTTGGGGACAGCGGGGGGGACCGAGACCCAGTACTTC. Translated, it reads CASSLGTAGGTETQYF. Supplemented by the reference TRBV5-5 and TRBJ2-5 proteins around the CDR3, the complete variable domain is DAGVTQSPTHLIKTRGQQVTLRCSPISGHKSVSWYQQVLGQGPQFIFQYYEKEERGRGNFPDRFSARQFPNYSSELNVNALLLGDSALYLCASSLGTAGGTETQYFGPGTRLLVL.